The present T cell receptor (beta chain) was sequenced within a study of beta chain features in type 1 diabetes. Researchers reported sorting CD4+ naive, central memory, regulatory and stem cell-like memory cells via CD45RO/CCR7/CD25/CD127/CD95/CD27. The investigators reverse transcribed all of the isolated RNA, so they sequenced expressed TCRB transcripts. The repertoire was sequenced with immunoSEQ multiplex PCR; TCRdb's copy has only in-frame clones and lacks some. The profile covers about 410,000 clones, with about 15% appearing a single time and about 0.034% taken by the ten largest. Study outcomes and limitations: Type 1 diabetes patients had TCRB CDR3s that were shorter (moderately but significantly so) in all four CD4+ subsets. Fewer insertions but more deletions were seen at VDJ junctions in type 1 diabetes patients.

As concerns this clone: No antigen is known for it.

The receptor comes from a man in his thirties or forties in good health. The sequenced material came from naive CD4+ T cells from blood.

CDR3 bases: TGTGCCAGCAGTCTACGGATGGGGGATGAGCAGTTCTTC. It translates to CASSLRMGDEQFF. This sequence joins TRBV6-1 and TRBJ2-1, with D possibly called TRBD1 or TRBD2 (5 bases each). Germline values: CDR1 MNHNS, CDR2 SASEGT. The CDR3 totals 13 residues. V lost 5 bases, J lost 8 bases, and 13 bases lay in between.